A selection of T cell receptor beta chains follows, all from one sample in a study of cytomegalovirus exposure and HLA in healthy donors. Clones were sequenced by immunoSEQ multiplex PCR, and TCRdb holds only the in-frame ones, with some missing. The repertoire consists of about 120,000 clones, with about 86% occurring once and the leading ten covering around 2%. The sequencing input was PBMCs. The source is a man in his forties or fifties in good health and CMV-seronegative. Each CDR3 is given with its conserved first and last residue. A D gene is named only where the DNA matches it firmly. Part of the rows lack a size; the others show once, few, many or a class for expanded clones.

DNA: TGCGCCAGCAGCCAATTCCGGGGATCCACAGATACGCAGTATTTT; CDR3: CASSQFRGSTDTQYF; J: TRBJ2-3; V: TRBV4-1; D: .; size: .
DNA: TGTGCCTGGAGTCCCGGAGGGGGCTACACCTTC; CDR3: CAWSPGGGYTF; J: TRBJ1-2; V: TRBV30; D: .; size: .
DNA: TGTGCCAGTAGTATAGCTAAGACAGGGTCTGGACAGCCCCAGCATTTT; CDR3: CASSIAKTGSGQPQHF; J: TRBJ1-5; V: TRBV19; D: TRBD1; size: few
DNA: TGTGCCAGCAGCAACGGACAGGGTTCCGAAAAACTGTTTTTT; CDR3: CASSNGQGSEKLFF; J: TRBJ1-4; V: TRBV6-5; D: TRBD1; size: .
DNA: TGTGCCAGCTCACCTTTACAGGACACTGAAGCTTTCTTT; CDR3: CASSPLQDTEAFF; J: TRBJ1-1; V: TRBV18; D: .; size: .
DNA: TGTGCCACCAGCAGAGATAAATGGACAGGGATGGTGCAGCCCCAGCATTTT; CDR3: CATSRDKWTGMVQPQHF; J: TRBJ1-5; V: TRBV15; D: TRBD1; size: once
DNA: TGTGCCAGCAGTGAAGACAGGTGGAACAATGAGCAGTTCTTC; CDR3: CASSEDRWNNEQFF; J: TRBJ2-1; V: TRBV6-1; D: .; size: .
DNA: TGTGCCTGGAGAAACGGGGGGACTGAAGCTTTCTTT; CDR3: CAWRNGGTEAFF; J: TRBJ1-1; V: TRBV30; D: .; size: .
DNA: TGTGCCAGCAGCTTCGGGGGGAAGGGGTCCTACGAGCAGTACTTC; CDR3: CASSFGGKGSYEQYF; J: TRBJ2-7; V: TRBV7-2; D: TRBD2; size: once
DNA: TGTGCCAGCAGTCGGACTAGGCCCCCCACAGATACGCAGTATTTT; CDR3: CASSRTRPPTDTQYF; J: TRBJ2-3; V: TRBV6-5; D: TRBD2; size: .
DNA: TGCAGCGTTGAAGGGCTAGTTGCAGATACGCAGTATTTT; CDR3: CSVEGLVADTQYF; J: TRBJ2-3; V: TRBV29-1; D: .; size: .
DNA: TGTGCCAGCAGCGTAGGGGACAGGCCAAGCTCTTATGGCTACACCTTC; CDR3: CASSVGDRPSSYGYTF; J: TRBJ1-2; V: TRBV9; D: TRBD1; size: .
DNA: TGTGCCAGCAGCTTAGCAAGGGGGACAGATAATTCACCCCTCCACTTT; CDR3: CASSLARGTDNSPLHF; J: TRBJ1-6; V: TRBV7-4; D: TRBD1; size: .
DNA: TGTGCCAGCAGCTCCCAGGGGGTGAGGGATTCACCCCTCCACTTT; CDR3: CASSSQGVRDSPLHF; J: TRBJ1-6; V: TRBV5-4; D: TRBD1; size: .
DNA: TGTGCCAGCAGGGCGGGACTAGCCAGAAATGAGCAGTTCTTC; CDR3: CASRAGLARNEQFF; J: TRBJ2-1; V: TRBV6-5; D: TRBD2; size: .
DNA: TGTGCCAGCAGTTTGGGACTCGGGGACACTGAAGCTTTCTTT; CDR3: CASSLGLGDTEAFF; J: TRBJ1-1; V: TRBV28; D: .; size: few
DNA: TGTGTCCCGCAGGGGGCCCCTAGTGAAAAACTGTTTTTT; CDR3: CVPQGAPSEKLFF; J: TRBJ1-4; V: TRBV6-1; D: TRBD1; size: .
DNA: TGTGCCAGCTTTGGGAGCCCCAATGAAAAACTGTTTTTT; CDR3: CASFGSPNEKLFF; J: TRBJ1-4; V: TRBV28; D: .; size: .
DNA: TGTGCCAGCAGCTCTACTTTGACAGGGGAAGCTTTCTTT; CDR3: CASSSTLTGEAFF; J: TRBJ1-1; V: TRBV5-6; D: TRBD1; size: once
DNA: TGTGCCAGCAGCTTGGCTAGCGGGGTAGTCGAGACCCAGTACTTC; CDR3: CASSLASGVVETQYF; J: TRBJ2-5; V: TRBV5-4; D: TRBD2; size: .
DNA: TGTGCCAGCAGCTTAAGCGGTAATAATGAAAAACTGTTTTTT; CDR3: CASSLSGNNEKLFF; J: TRBJ1-4; V: TRBV7-2; D: .; size: .
DNA: TGTGCCAGTAGTATATACCGGCAAAGGGGCACTGAAGCTTTCTTT; CDR3: CASSIYRQRGTEAFF; J: TRBJ1-1; V: TRBV19; D: .; size: .
DNA: TGCGCCAGCAGCCGAGAAGGGAGTAATTCACCCCTCCACTTT; CDR3: CASSREGSNSPLHF; J: TRBJ1-6; V: TRBV5-1; D: .; size: .
DNA: TGTACCAGCAGTCCCTACAACTATGGCTACACCTTC; CDR3: CTSSPYNYGYTF; J: TRBJ1-2; V: TRBV2; D: .; size: .
DNA: TGTGCCAGCAGTGTGTGGGGGCCAACTAATGAAAAACTGTTTTTT; CDR3: CASSVWGPTNEKLFF; J: TRBJ1-4; V: TRBV6-1; D: .; size: .
DNA: TGTGCCAGCTCACCATCCCGGGTAGATGGAAACACCATATATTTT; CDR3: CASSPSRVDGNTIYF; J: TRBJ1-3; V: TRBV18; D: .; size: .
DNA: TGTGCCAGCAACTCCCCGGCTAGCGGGGGCGCCAATGAGCAGTTCTTC; CDR3: CASNSPASGGANEQFF; J: TRBJ2-1; V: TRBV5-4; D: TRBD2; size: .
DNA: TGTGCCAGCAGTGAAGGGGTCGGGAGCAATCAGCCCCAGCATTTT; CDR3: CASSEGVGSNQPQHF; J: TRBJ1-5; V: TRBV2; D: .; size: .